This T cell receptor (beta chain) was observed in a study of CD8 T cells in ankylosing spondylitis. One entry per CDR3 protein results from TCRdb running MiXCR on the 5' RACE reads. The sample has about 480,000 distinct CDR3 sequences; 15% to 20% are singletons. General study findings and limits: Among TCR beta sequences, a motif of eight highly homologous variants appeared characteristic of ankylosing spondylitis blood.

The germline CDR1 and CDR2 sequences are MDHEN and SYDVKM. The V and J ends lost 2 bases and 3 bases respectively, with 16 bases between them. The length of the CDR3 is 16 residues. This clonotype was seen more than once but under ten times. The antigen is undetermined. The clonotype comes from a male donor with ankylosing spondylitis. The chain has TRBV28 and TRBJ2-5; unclear D gene. The sample consisted of blood, either unsorted or a sorted T cell fraction (not recorded which). The CDR3 region has the DNA TGTGCCAGCAGTTTAGCGTTCGGTGGGCAAGAAGAGACCCAGTACTTC. Translation gives CASSLAFGGQEETQYF.